What follows describes a single T cell receptor (beta chain). What it recognizes is unknown. Sequenced by immunoSEQ multiplex PCR; TCRdb stores in-frame clones only, minus some. This sample carries roughly 120,000 clones, 80% to 90% of them seen once, and the ten largest clones take 8% to 10%. V was trimmed by 1 base and J by 7 bases, leaving 17 bases between them. The CDR3 sequence is 16 residues long. CDR1 and CDR2 (germline): SGHTA, FQGNSA. The entry originates in a study of T cell responses to AZD1222 COVID-19 vaccine. Notes on the study in general: Baseline seropositivity characterized only 5 to 7 AZD1222 recipients. Reportedly, nearly half of unique spike TCRs recognized epitopes outside B.1.351/B.1.1.7 mutations. Two AZD1222 administrations were followed by greater Spike-specific TCR breadth and depth.

The source of this sequence is an adult in good health. V usage is TRBV7-2 and J usage is TRBJ1-5, with D possibly being TRBD1 (6 bases). The material sequenced was peripheral blood, taken on day 0 of AZD1222 vaccination. The CDR3 reads CASSLGGGLQGQPQHF. CDR3 DNA sequence: TGTGCCAGCAGCTTAGGGGGGGGTTTACAGGGACAGCCCCAGCATTTT.